This T cell receptor beta chain was obtained from a study of OX40 agonist ivuxolimab in advanced cancers. Overall study: Head and neck, renal cell, melanoma or hepatocellular carcinoma were the cancers that dose-escalation patients had. Eligibility rules accepted prior anti-PD-1, anti-PD-L1 or anti-CTLA-4 therapy, and 30% to 40% had some.

With V trimmed by 6 bases and J by 5 bases, 9 bases remained unmatched. From germline, CDR1 is SGHRS and CDR2 YFSETQ. This CDR3 is built from 14 residues. On cycle 4 day 1 and cycle 7 day 1, as well as at baseline, blood was sampled. Produced via immunoSEQ multiplex PCR; TCRdb's table is partial and in-frame only. This sample has roughly 26,000 clones; around 83% occur once, and the top ten carry roughly 15%. The sample consisted of CD4+ or CD8+ T cells sorted from blood, taken in a trial of the OX40 agonist ivuxolimab. The chain combines TRBV5-1 with TRBJ2-3, with TRBD1 identical over 7 bases. The receptor was isolated from an adult with an advanced solid tumor such as melanoma, head and neck, liver or kidney cancer. CDR3 DNA: TGCGCCAGCACCCTAGGACAGGCACAAGATACGCAGTATTTT. This translates into CASTLGQAQDTQYF. The full variable domain, rest sourced from reference TRBV5-1 and TRBJ2-3, is KAGVTQTPRYLIKTRGQQVTLSCSPISGHRSVSWYQQTPGQGLQFLFEYFSETQRNKGNFPGRFSGRQFSNSRSEMNVSTLELGDSALYLCASTLGQAQDTQYFGPGTRLTVL.